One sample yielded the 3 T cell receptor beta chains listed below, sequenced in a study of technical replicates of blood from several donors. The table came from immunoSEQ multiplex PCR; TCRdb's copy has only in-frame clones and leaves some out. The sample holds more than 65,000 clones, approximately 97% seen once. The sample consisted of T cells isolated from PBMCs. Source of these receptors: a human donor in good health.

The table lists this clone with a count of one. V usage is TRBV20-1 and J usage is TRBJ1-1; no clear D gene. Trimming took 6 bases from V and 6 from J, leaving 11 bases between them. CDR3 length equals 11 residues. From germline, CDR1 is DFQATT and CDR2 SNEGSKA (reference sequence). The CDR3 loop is CSASEGAEAFF. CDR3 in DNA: TGCAGTGCCTCGGAGGGCGCTGAAGCTTTCTTT.

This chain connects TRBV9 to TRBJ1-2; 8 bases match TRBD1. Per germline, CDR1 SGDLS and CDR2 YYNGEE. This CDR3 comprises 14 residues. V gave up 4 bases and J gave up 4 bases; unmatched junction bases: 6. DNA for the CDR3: TGTGCCAGCAGCCTATCGACAGGGGCCTATGGCTACACCTTC. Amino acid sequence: CASSLSTGAYGYTF.

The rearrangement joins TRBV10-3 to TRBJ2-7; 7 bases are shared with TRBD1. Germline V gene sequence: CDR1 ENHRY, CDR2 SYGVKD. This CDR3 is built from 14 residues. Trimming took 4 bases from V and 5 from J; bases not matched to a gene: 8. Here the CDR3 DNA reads TGTGCCATCAGTGGTCACAGGGGTAACGACGAGCAGTACTTC. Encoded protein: CAISGHRGNDEQYF.